This TCR beta chain was obtained from a study of T-cell memory formation after mild COVID-19. This clonotype turned up a few times. CDR1 and CDR2 (germline): KGHSH, LQKENI. The CDR3 extends over 13 amino acids. V shed 5 bases and J shed 2 bases, with 9 bases lying between them. TCRdb re-analysed the 5' RACE reads in MiXCR, keeping a single row per CDR3 protein. Of about 470,000 distinct CDR3 sequences detected, 25% appear once; the ten largest clones hold around 13%. This clonotype originated in an adult woman who had mild COVID-19 (a few samples of this study predate the infection). Cell type and time point are not known. Sequenced sample: PBMCs or a T cell subset sorted from them (not recorded which). The chain combines TRBV18 with TRBJ2-5; no clear D. The CDR3 sequence: CASSAVGQETQYF. The DNA for the CDR3 is TGTGCCAGCTCAGCCGTAGGGCAAGAGACCCAGTACTTC.